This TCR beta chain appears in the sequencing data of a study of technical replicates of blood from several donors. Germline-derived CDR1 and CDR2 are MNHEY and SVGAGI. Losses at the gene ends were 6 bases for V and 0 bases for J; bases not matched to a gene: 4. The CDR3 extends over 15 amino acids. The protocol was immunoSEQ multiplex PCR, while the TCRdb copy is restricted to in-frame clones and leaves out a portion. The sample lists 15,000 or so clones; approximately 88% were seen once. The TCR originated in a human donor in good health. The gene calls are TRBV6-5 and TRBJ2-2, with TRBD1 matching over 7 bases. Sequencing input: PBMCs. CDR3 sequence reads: CASRRQGSNTGELFF. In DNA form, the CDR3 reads TGTGCCAGCAGACGACAGGGTTCGAACACCGGGGAGCTGTTTTTT.